This TCR beta chain was recorded in a study of CD8+CD57+ T cells in acquired aplastic anemia. Across the study: Mean DNA quantity obtained from sorted CD4+ and CD8+ cells was approximately 3 ug.

Study results and limitations: Patients versus controls showed no significant CD8+ Simpson's diversity difference.

Profiling that covered TCR beta VDJ and CDR3 relied on genomic DNA as its template. In TCRdb, the reads were re-called with MiXCR into one record per CDR3 protein. The sample shows roughly 290,000 distinct CDR3 sequences, 45% to 65% of them seen only once. As regards this clonotype: Its target is unknown. At one of its ends the junction is not consistent with the germline gene, which may arise from a read error.

Germline values: CDR1 SGHVS, CDR2 FQNEAQ. This CDR3 has 16 residues. For sequencing, patients were chosen who had shown expansion of CD8+CD57+ cells by flow cytometry. The sequence derives from a human donor with aplastic anemia. The V and J genes are TRBV7-8 and TRBJ2-5; the match to TRBD2 covers 11 bases. The sequencing input was sorted CD4+, CD8+, or CD8+CD57+ T cells (not recorded which) from PBMCs. The CDR3 is CASSLRIGLAGGHRDF. CDR3 sequence (DNA): TGTGCCAGCAGCTTAAGGATCGGTCTAGCGGGGGGCCATCGGGACTTC.